This entry is about one T cell receptor (beta chain). Its antigen is as yet unknown. RNA, at about 0.45 to 1 ug, was reverse transcribed with random hexamers. A single record per CDR3 protein comes from TCRdb applying MiXCR to the immunoSEQ multiplex PCR reads. The sample contains under 150,000 distinct CDR3 sequences, over 80% of which appear only once. V shed 4 bases, J shed 2 bases, and the junction held 9 bases outside the gene matches. There are 17 residues in the CDR3. Germline V gene sequence: CDR1 LNHDA, CDR2 SQIVND (reference sequence). The sample comes from a study of CD8 T cells in Susac syndrome. Regarding the study as a whole: An acknowledgment was made by the study that its TCR sequencing and HLA analysis involved relatively few individuals.

The sequence derives from a human donor with multiple sclerosis. Sequencing was done on a sample of CD8+ T cells from PBMCs. The chain joins TRBV19 to TRBJ2-3, with 10 bases lining up with TRBD2. The CDR3 loop is CASSTSIAGGLTDTQYF. CDR3 nucleotide sequence: TGTGCCAGTAGTACCTCAATAGCGGGGGGACTCACAGATACGCAGTATTTT.